This T cell receptor (beta chain) stems from a study of regulatory T cells in long-lasting Graves disease. Study-level points and caveats: Persistent cases favored TRBV28, TRBJ1-2 and TRBJ2-5.

There are many counts of this clonotype. Its antigen is not identified. Trimming removed 6 bases at V and 6 bases at J, with 14 bases between. CDR1 is MNHEY, CDR2 SMNVEV, per germline (reference sequence). The CDR3 is 13 amino acids. Assembly of TCR beta libraries relied on iRepertoire HTBI primers together with Arm-PCR of CDR3 regions. Authors' data handling: Detected in the samples were around 62 TRBV and about 15 TRBJ segments. TCRdb reanalysed the multiplex PCR reads using MiXCR and keeps one entry per CDR3 protein. None of the V and J calls come from the authors' own analysis; TCRdb made them. The repertoire holds under 500,000 distinct CDR3 sequences, 20% to 25% seen once, with under 9% in the top ten. The time point was: persistent/refractory GD, antithyroid drugs over 5 years with positive TRAb. The TCR library was prepared using RNA isolated from PBMCs.

This clonotype was obtained from a female donor with Graves disease. The specimen comprised peripheral blood mononuclear cells (PBMCs), sampled when the disease was refractory, from a patient treated with antithyroid drugs. The gene calls are TRBV27 and TRBJ1-1; D is unresolved. The CDR3 DNA reads TGTGCCAGCAGCCTATCAGTCGGATCTGAAGCTTTCTTT. It translates to CASSLSVGSEAFF.